A single sample is the source of the 3 T cell receptor beta chains below, sequenced in a study of blood T cell repertoires in COVID-19. Here immunoSEQ multiplex PCR was the method, and the copy in TCRdb shows in-frame clones only, minus some. The sample yields roughly 190,000 clones, around 82% seen once. Sequenced input: PBMCs or T cells enriched from blood (not recorded which). The receptors shown here come from a man between 40 and 49 years old who had recovered from COVID-19.

On this clone: One junction end does not reproduce the germline sequence, and a read error may be involved. The V call is TRBV5-1, the J call TRBJ2-1; TRBD2 matches 10 bases. Germline V lookup: CDR1 SGHRS, CDR2 YFSETQ. The CDR3 is made up of 15 amino acids. CDR3 nucleotides: TGCGCCAGCTGCTTAGGGGCTAGCGGGAGTTGTGAGCAGTTCTTC. This translates into CASCLGASGSCEQFF.

The chain uses TRBV4-2 and TRBJ1-3, with TRBD1 matching over 7 bases. This CDR3 region has 16 residues. V was clipped by 3 bases and J by 4 bases; unmatched bases: 9. Germline V CDR1 and CDR2: LGHNA, YNFKEQ. The CDR3 DNA reads TGTGCCAGCAGCCAGCGGACAGGTGGGGTCGGAAACACCATATATTTT. As protein: CASSQRTGGVGNTIYF.

CDR3 bases: TGTGCCAGCTCAAGGGACAGGGAGGAGACCCAGTACTTC. Amino acids: CASSRDREETQYF. The chain uses TRBV18 and TRBJ2-5; 9 bases are a match to TRBD1. CDR1 and CDR2 from the germline V gene are KGHSH and LQKENI. CDR3 length equals 13 residues. V dropped 5 bases and J dropped 5; count of bases not matched to a gene: 3. The full variable domain, rest sourced from reference TRBV18 and TRBJ2-5, is NAGVMQNPRHLVRRRGQEARLRCSPMKGHSHVYWYRQLPEEGLKFMVYLQKENIIDESGMPKERFSAEFPKEGPSILRIQQVVRGDSAAYFCASSRDREETQYFGPGTRLLVL.